This T cell receptor beta chain came from a study of blood T cell repertoires in COVID-19. Overall study context: Sources were T cells, B-cell-depleted T cells, or PBMCs; the material itself was cDNA or gDNA.

In the original processing: It was from reference gene primer amplification that nucleated cell counts were estimated. Assay used: immunoSEQ multiplex PCR; TCRdb lists only in-frame clones, some missing. V and J calls and clone size are copied from that table; D and trimming were computed from the DNA. The data contain around 57,000 clones, approximately 90% of them singletons. Germline trimming cut 4 bases from V and 2 bases from J; bases unmatched to any gene: 8. Germline V gives CDR1 GTSNPN, CDR2 SVGIG (reference sequence). The CDR3 length is 15 residues. The source of this sequence is a human donor with active COVID-19. The donor label of this sample is uncertain. The rearrangement uses TRBV30 and TRBJ1-2, with 9 bases identical to TRBD1. Sequencing input: peripheral blood. The CDR3 protein is CAWNSIGTGNYGYTF. The CDR3 DNA reads as TGTGCCTGGAACTCCATAGGGACAGGGAACTATGGCTACACCTTC. Full variable domain (remainder filled in from reference TRBV30 and TRBJ1-2): SQTIHQWPATLVQPVGSPLSLECTVEGTSNPNLYWYRQAAGRGLQLLFYSVGIGQISSEVPQNLSASRPQDRQFILSSKKLLLSDSGFYLCAWNSIGTGNYGYTFGSGTRLTVV.